This TCR beta chain was identified during a study of cytotoxic CD8 clonotypes in ibrutinib-treated CLL. Data came from immunoSEQ multiplex PCR; TCRdb stores just in-frame clones and leaves some out. This sample has almost 250,000 clones, with 60% to 75% found just once. Looked up from germline, CDR1 is SNHLY and CDR2 is FYNNEI. The CDR3 runs to 12 residues. In the case of this clone: The germline gene is not matched at one end of the junction; a read error may be the cause.

Sequenced here: PBMCs, sampled after 24 months of ibrutinib treatment. The receptor's source is a human donor with chronic lymphocytic leukemia. The chain has TRBV2 and TRBJ2-7, with D tentatively TRBD1 (6 bases). The CDR3 DNA follows: TGTGCCAGCGGAGCCGACCTGGCAGGGGAAGTGTTC. Protein product: CASGADLAGEVF.